The next 7 T cell receptor beta chains were all read from a single sample in a study of CD8 T cells in Susac syndrome. An amount of RNA that ranged from roughly 0.45 to 1 ug was reverse transcribed with random hexamers. TCRdb re-called the immunoSEQ multiplex PCR reads with MiXCR, one entry per CDR3 protein. This table holds approximately 70,000 distinct CDR3 sequences, about 94% found once. The specimen sequenced was CD8+ T cells from PBMCs. The receptors were gathered from a human donor with multiple sclerosis.

The J gene is TRBJ2-1, the V gene TRBV20-1, with TRBD2 matching over 8 bases. The CDR3 is 14 amino acids. V shed 3 bases, J shed 4 bases, and the junction held 5 bases outside the gene matches. The germline CDR1 and CDR2 sequences are DFQATT and SNEGSKA (reference sequence). The CDR3 region is CSASSGLEYNEQFF. The DNA of the CDR3 is TGCAGTGCTAGTTCGGGACTAGAATACAATGAGCAGTTCTTC.

This clonotype showed up just once. The chain joins TRBV24-1 to TRBJ2-2; D tentatively reads TRBD1 or TRBD2 (6 bases each). Trimming stripped 8 bases from V and 2 bases from J, with 11 bases between. The CDR3 extends over 14 amino acids. The germline V gene encodes CDR1 KGHDR and CDR2 SFDVKD. In DNA, the CDR3 is TGTGCCACCAACCCCGGGGGCAACACCGGGGAGCTGTTTTTT. Encoded protein: CATNPGGNTGELFF.

The table lists this clonotype with a count of one. This chain joins TRBV13 and TRBJ2-7, with TRBD1 matching over 9 bases. The CDR3 is 15 residues long. CDR1 is PRHDT and CDR2 is FYEKMQ in the germline V gene (reference sequence). The junction had 5 bases not matched to a gene; V was cut back by 5 bases and J by 0 bases. The CDR3 sequence is CASSTGGQGSYEQYF. CDR3 in DNA: TGTGCCAGCAGCACCGGGGGACAGGGCTCCTACGAGCAGTACTTC.

This chain links TRBV6-2 or TRBV6-3 with TRBJ1-1; 9 bases align to TRBD1. CDR1 is MNHEY and CDR2 is SVGEGT in the germline V gene. The length of the CDR3 is 14 residues. After removal of 6 bases from V and 1 base from J, the junction contained 3 bases not matched to a gene. CDR3 sequence: CASSRTGENTEAFF. CDR3 nucleotide sequence: TGTGCCAGCAGCAGGACAGGGGAGAACACTGAAGCTTTCTTT.

The chain links TRBV20-1 to TRBJ2-3, with D perhaps matching TRBD1 (6 bases). Trimming stripped 0 bases from V and 0 bases from J, with 16 bases between. The CDR3 is made up of 17 amino acids. Germline CDR1 reads DFQATT; CDR2 reads SNEGSKA (reference sequence). CDR3 protein: CSARDISDSLSTDTQYF. CDR3 coding DNA: TGCAGTGCTAGAGATATATCGGACAGCCTTAGCACAGATACGCAGTATTTT.

The chain joins TRBV15 to TRBJ1-2; no clear D. The CDR3 is 11 residues long. V lost 8 bases to trimming and J lost 8 bases, with 12 bases between them. Germline V gives CDR1 LNHNV, CDR2 YYDKDF (reference sequence). This chain's CDR3 is CATEEASGYTF. The CDR3 coding sequence is TGTGCCACCGAGGAGGCTAGCGGCTACACCTTC.

The chain has TRBV20-1 and TRBJ2-7; D assignment may be TRBD1 or TRBD2 (7 bases each). From germline, CDR1 is DFQATT and CDR2 SNEGSKA (reference sequence). V lost 7 bases and J lost 3, with 13 bases in between. The CDR3 totals 12 residues. CDR3 sequence (DNA): TGCAGTGTCGACAGGGAGGGCTACGAGCAGTACTTC. Its translation is CSVDREGYEQYF.